The present TCR beta chain was sequenced within a study of blood T cell repertoires in COVID-19. Turning to the study itself: COVID-19 samples collected from the United States, Italy and Spain covered acute and convalescent phases. PBMCs, B-cell-depleted T cells, or T cells were the source of the cDNA or gDNA that made up the material.

Original processing methods: Reference gene primers were amplified, and this amplification served to estimate nucleated cell counts. The data were produced by immunoSEQ multiplex PCR, yet TCRdb's version contains in-frame clones alone and is incomplete. The V and J calls and the clone size are those of that table, but D and trimming were determined from the DNA. The sample lists 190,000 or so clones; around nine tenths were seen once. Trimming took off 4 bases at V and 4 bases at J, with 15 bases between the two ends. Germline CDR1 LGHDT, CDR2 YNNKEL (reference sequence). CDR3 length: 15 amino acids.

The chain has TRBV3-1 (or the pseudogene TRBV3-2) and TRBJ2-3; possibly TRBD2 for D (7 bases). The receptor was derived from a man aged 55 to 70 who had recovered from COVID-19. Sequencing input: peripheral blood. CDR3 sequence: CASSLRGARPDTQYF. The CDR3, as DNA: TGTGCCAGCAGCCTCCGGGGGGCCCGCCCAGATACGCAGTATTTT.